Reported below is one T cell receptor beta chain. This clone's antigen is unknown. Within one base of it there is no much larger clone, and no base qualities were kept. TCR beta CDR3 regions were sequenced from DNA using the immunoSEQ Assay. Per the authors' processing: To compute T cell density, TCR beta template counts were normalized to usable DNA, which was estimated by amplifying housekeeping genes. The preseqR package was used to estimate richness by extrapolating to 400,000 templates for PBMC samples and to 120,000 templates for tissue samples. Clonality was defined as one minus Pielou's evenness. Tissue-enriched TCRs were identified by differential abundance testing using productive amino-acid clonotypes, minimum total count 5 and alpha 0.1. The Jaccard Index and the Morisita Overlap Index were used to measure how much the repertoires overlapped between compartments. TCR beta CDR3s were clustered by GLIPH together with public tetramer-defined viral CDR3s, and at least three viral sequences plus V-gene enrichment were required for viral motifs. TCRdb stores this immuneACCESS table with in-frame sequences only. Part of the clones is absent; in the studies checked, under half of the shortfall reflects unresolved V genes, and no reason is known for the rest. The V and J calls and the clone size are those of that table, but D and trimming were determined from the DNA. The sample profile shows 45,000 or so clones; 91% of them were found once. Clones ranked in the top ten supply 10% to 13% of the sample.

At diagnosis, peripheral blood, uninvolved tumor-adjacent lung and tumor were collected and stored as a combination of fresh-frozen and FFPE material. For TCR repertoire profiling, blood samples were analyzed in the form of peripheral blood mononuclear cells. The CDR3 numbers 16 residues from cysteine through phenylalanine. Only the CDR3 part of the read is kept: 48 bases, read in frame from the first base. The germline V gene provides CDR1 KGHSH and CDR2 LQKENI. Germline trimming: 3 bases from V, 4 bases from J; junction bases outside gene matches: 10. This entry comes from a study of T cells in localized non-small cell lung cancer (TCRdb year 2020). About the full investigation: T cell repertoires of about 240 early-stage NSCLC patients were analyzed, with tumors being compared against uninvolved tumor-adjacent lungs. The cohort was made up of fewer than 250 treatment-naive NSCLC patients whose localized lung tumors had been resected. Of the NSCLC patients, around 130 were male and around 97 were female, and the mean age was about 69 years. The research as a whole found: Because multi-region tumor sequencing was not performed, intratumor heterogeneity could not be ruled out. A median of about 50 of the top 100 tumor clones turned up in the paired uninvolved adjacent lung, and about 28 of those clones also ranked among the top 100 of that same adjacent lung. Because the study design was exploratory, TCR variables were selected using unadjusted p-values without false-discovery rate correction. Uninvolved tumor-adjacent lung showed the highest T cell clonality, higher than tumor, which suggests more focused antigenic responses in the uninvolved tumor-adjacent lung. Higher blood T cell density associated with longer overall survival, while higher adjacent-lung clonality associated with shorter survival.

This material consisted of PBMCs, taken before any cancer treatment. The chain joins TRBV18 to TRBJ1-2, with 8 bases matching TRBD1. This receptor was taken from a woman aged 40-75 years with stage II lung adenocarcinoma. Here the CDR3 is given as CASSPEMTGEAYGYTF. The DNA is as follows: TGTGCCAGCTCACCCGAAATGACAGGGGAGGCCTATGGCTACACCTTC. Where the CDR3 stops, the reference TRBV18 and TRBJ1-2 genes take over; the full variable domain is NAGVMQNPRHLVRRRGQEARLRCSPMKGHSHVYWYRQLPEEGLKFMVYLQKENIIDESGMPKERFSAEFPKEGPSILRIQQVVRGDSAAYFCASSPEMTGEAYGYTFGSGTRLTVV.